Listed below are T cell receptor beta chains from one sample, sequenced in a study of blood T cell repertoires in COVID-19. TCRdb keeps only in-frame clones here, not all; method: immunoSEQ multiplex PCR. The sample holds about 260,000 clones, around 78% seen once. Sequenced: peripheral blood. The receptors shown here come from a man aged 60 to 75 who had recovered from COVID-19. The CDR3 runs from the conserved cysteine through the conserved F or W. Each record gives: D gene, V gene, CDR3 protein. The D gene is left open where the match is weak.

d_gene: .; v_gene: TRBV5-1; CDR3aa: CASSSPPGSGSNTGELFF
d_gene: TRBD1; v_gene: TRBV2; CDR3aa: CASTGQHYEQYF
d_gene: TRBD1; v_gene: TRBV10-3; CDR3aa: CAIKAGPGQGALGTDTQYF
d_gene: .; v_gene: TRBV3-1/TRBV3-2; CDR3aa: CASTQDRGEQYF
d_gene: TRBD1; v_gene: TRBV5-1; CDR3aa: CASSLTGTGEYGYTF
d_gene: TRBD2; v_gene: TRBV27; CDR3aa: CASSPTSGTNTGELFF
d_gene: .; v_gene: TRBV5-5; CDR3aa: CASSLSVSNQPQHF
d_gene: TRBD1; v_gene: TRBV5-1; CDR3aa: CASSQERPLPGTGQETQYF
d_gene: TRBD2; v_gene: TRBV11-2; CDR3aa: CASRTAGGLTYEQYF
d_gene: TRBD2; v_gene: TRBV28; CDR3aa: CASSLRGFRGLAGRSSYNEQFF
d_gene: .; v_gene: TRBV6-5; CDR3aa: CASSYRGGNYGYTF
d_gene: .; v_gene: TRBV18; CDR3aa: CASSSGTRSGELFF
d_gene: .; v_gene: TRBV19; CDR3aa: CASSISPGRDEQFF
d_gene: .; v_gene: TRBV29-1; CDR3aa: CSVGDGGGGYTF
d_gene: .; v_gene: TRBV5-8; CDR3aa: CASSLWAGLGNEQFF
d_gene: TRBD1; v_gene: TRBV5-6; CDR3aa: CASSAGTGGSYEQYF
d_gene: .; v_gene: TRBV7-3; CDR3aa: CASSPEGDTQYF
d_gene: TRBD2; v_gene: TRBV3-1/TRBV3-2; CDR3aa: CASSRTSGSYEQYF
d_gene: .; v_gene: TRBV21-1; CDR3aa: CASSRYDRDYGYTF
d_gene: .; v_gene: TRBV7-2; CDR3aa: CASSPRAGSGNQPQHF
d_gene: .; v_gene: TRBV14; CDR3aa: CASSPWGGSYEQYF
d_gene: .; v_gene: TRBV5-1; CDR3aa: CASTQNRISTDTQYF
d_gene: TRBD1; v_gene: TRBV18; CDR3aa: CASSDRDSSYNEQFF
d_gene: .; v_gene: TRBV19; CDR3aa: CASSISSGTQYF
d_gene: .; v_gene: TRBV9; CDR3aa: CASTPQATNEKLFF
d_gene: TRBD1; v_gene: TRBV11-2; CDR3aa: CASSLGGTGRNEQFF